The rows below give T cell receptor beta chains drawn from one sample of a study of blood T cell repertoires in COVID-19. The repertoire was sequenced with immunoSEQ multiplex PCR; TCRdb's copy has only in-frame clones and lacks some. Of approximately 200,000 clones in the sample, about nine tenths are singletons; the top ten hold 1.1%. The sequencing sample was made of peripheral blood. These receptors were obtained from a young man with acute or convalescent COVID-19. The CDR3 runs from the conserved cysteine through the conserved F or W. A D gene is named only where the DNA matches it firmly. Clone sizes are given selectively: once, few, many, or a class where the clone is expanded.

V: TRBV7-9; D: -; size: -; J: TRBJ2-5; CDR3: CASSRQGLETQYF; DNA: TGTGCCAGCAGCAGGCAGGGCCTAGAGACCCAGTACTTC
V: TRBV2; D: TRBD2; size: -; J: TRBJ2-5; CDR3: CASSASGLKETQYF; DNA: TGTGCCAGCAGTGCTAGCGGCTTAAAAGAGACCCAGTACTTC
V: TRBV19; D: -; size: -; J: TRBJ2-6; CDR3: CASSPRAGANVLTF; DNA: TGTGCCAGTAGTCCGAGGGCTGGGGCCAACGTCCTGACTTTC
V: TRBV12-2; D: -; size: -; J: TRBJ1-2; CDR3: CASRLPQRTGVNYGYTF; DNA: TGTGCAAGTCGCTTGCCACAGAGGACAGGGGTGAACTATGGCTACACCTTC
V: TRBV7-2; D: TRBD1; size: -; J: TRBJ1-4; CDR3: CASTQGTGGFKEKLFF; DNA: TGTGCCAGCACCCAAGGGACAGGGGGTTTTAAAGAAAAACTGTTTTTT
V: TRBV7-9; D: TRBD2; size: once; J: TRBJ2-1; CDR3: CASSEPSGANEQFF; DNA: TGTGCCAGCAGCGAACCTAGCGGAGCAAATGAGCAGTTCTTC
V: TRBV5-5; D: TRBD1; size: -; J: TRBJ2-2; CDR3: CASSRDRLTGELFF; DNA: TGTGCCAGCAGCCGGGACAGATTGACCGGGGAGCTGTTTTTT
V: TRBV28; D: TRBD1; size: -; J: TRBJ2-2; CDR3: CASSVGTVNGELFF; DNA: TGTGCCAGCAGTGTCGGGACAGTCAACGGGGAGCTGTTTTTT
V: TRBV10-2; D: -; size: -; J: TRBJ1-5; CDR3: CASSEWDIYQPQHF; DNA: TGCGCCAGCAGTGAGTGGGACATTTATCAGCCCCAGCATTTT
V: TRBV11-2; D: -; size: -; J: TRBJ2-2; CDR3: CASSPWTTNTGELFF; DNA: TGTGCCAGCAGCCCCTGGACTACGAACACCGGGGAGCTGTTTTTT
V: TRBV7-3; D: TRBD1; size: -; J: TRBJ1-6; CDR3: CASSAWTGGRVPLHF; DNA: TGTGCCAGCAGCGCCTGGACAGGGGGTCGGGTCCCCCTCCACTTT
V: TRBV2; D: -; size: -; J: TRBJ2-1; CDR3: CASSERTGWTSLENSYNEQFF; DNA: TGTGCCAGCAGTGAAAGGACTGGCTGGACGTCACTGGAAAACTCCTACAATGAGCAGTTCTTC
V: TRBV4-2; D: -; size: -; J: TRBJ1-6; CDR3: CASSQAQGNSPLHF; DNA: TGTGCCAGCAGCCAAGCCCAGGGGAATTCACCCCTCCACTTT
V: TRBV15; D: -; size: many; J: TRBJ2-1; CDR3: CATSRDRGRAPFF; DNA: TGTGCCACCAGCAGAGATCGGGGTAGGGCCCCGTTCTTC
V: TRBV2; D: -; size: once; J: TRBJ1-2; CDR3: CASSETFSGYTF; DNA: TGTGCCAGCAGTGAGACTTTCTCCGGCTACACCTTC
V: TRBV9; D: -; size: -; J: TRBJ2-3; CDR3: CASSDGTAPNTQYF; DNA: TGTGCCAGCAGCGACGGGACTGCCCCCAATACGCAGTATTTT
V: TRBV4-1; D: TRBD1; size: -; J: TRBJ1-3; CDR3: CASSLRTGRNTIYF; DNA: TGCGCCAGCAGCCTCAGGACAGGGAGAAACACCATATATTTT
V: TRBV5-6; D: TRBD2; size: -; J: TRBJ2-1; CDR3: CASSLISSGISNGQFF; DNA: TGTGCCAGCAGCTTGATATCCAGCGGGATAAGTAACGGGCAGTTCTTC
V: TRBV28; D: TRBD2; size: -; J: TRBJ2-1; CDR3: CASSPLAGLGGSEQFF; DNA: TGTGCCAGCAGCCCCCTTGCGGGACTAGGCGGCTCCGAGCAGTTCTTC
V: TRBV27; D: TRBD1; size: -; J: TRBJ2-1; CDR3: CASSSPGGQGINNEQFF; DNA: TGTGCCAGCAGTTCTCCGGGCGGACAGGGAATAAACAATGAGCAGTTCTTC
V: TRBV5-4; D: -; size: -; J: TRBJ1-6; CDR3: CASSLYQGNSYNSPLHF; DNA: TGTGCCAGCAGCTTGTACCAGGGGAACTCCTATAATTCACCCCTCCACTTT
V: TRBV27; D: -; size: -; J: TRBJ2-7; CDR3: CASSSKPLTGGFYEQYF; DNA: TGTGCCAGCAGTTCCAAACCGCTGACAGGCGGATTCTACGAGCAGTACTTC
V: TRBV30; D: -; size: once; J: TRBJ1-3; CDR3: CAWKRAGGGNTIYF; DNA: TGTGCCTGGAAGAGGGCGGGGGGCGGAAACACCATATATTTT
V: TRBV3-1/TRBV3-2; D: -; size: -; J: TRBJ1-1; CDR3: CASSHSRGGNTEAFF; DNA: TGTGCCAGCAGCCATTCCAGGGGCGGGAACACTGAAGCTTTCTTT
V: TRBV6-2/TRBV6-3; D: -; size: -; J: TRBJ1-5; CDR3: CASSYGAGYQPQHF; DNA: TGTGCCAGCAGTTACGGGGCAGGATACCAGCCCCAGCATTTT
V: TRBV4-1; D: TRBD2; size: -; J: TRBJ2-5; CDR3: CASSQRGAGREETQYF; DNA: TGCGCCAGCAGCCAGCGAGGAGCGGGAAGAGAAGAGACCCAGTACTTC
V: TRBV20-1; D: -; size: once; J: TRBJ2-5; CDR3: CSASFPGETQYF; DNA: TGCAGTGCTAGTTTCCCCGGGGAGACCCAGTACTTC
V: TRBV27; D: TRBD1; size: -; J: TRBJ1-2; CDR3: CASSFRDRGGGYTF; DNA: TGTGCCAGCAGTTTTAGGGACAGGGGGGGCGGCTACACCTTC
V: TRBV6-5; D: TRBD2; size: once; J: TRBJ2-3; CDR3: CASSKLANTDTQYF; DNA: TGTGCCAGCAGCAAACTAGCGAACACAGATACGCAGTATTTT
V: TRBV30; D: -; size: once; J: TRBJ2-7; CDR3: CAWSVQSYEQYF; DNA: TGTGCCTGGAGTGTACAGTCCTACGAGCAGTACTTC
V: TRBV12-3/TRBV12-4; D: -; size: -; J: TRBJ1-2; CDR3: CASRAEGNYGYTF; DNA: TGTGCCAGCAGGGCCGAGGGTAACTATGGCTACACCTTC
V: TRBV18; D: -; size: once; J: TRBJ1-1; CDR3: CASSPLVGDTEAFF; DNA: TGTGCCAGCTCACCACTGGTCGGGGACACTGAAGCTTTCTTT
V: TRBV5-1; D: -; size: -; J: TRBJ2-3; CDR3: CASRGEADTQYF; DNA: TGCGCCAGCAGGGGAGAGGCAGATACGCAGTATTTT
V: TRBV5-1; D: TRBD1; size: -; J: TRBJ2-3; CDR3: CASSRTGDSTDTQYF; DNA: TGCGCCAGCAGTCGGACAGGGGACAGCACAGATACGCAGTATTTT
V: TRBV2; D: -; size: -; J: TRBJ2-7; CDR3: CASSGAGANEQYF; DNA: TGTGCCAGCAGTGGGGCGGGGGCCAACGAGCAGTACTTC
V: TRBV5-4; D: TRBD2; size: -; J: TRBJ2-7; CDR3: CASSLESGSGYEQYF; DNA: TGTGCCAGCAGCTTGGAGAGCGGGAGCGGCTACGAGCAGTACTTC
V: TRBV7-9; D: -; size: -; J: TRBJ2-1; CDR3: CASSPHRSRSYNEQFF; DNA: TGTGCCAGCAGCCCGCATCGGAGCCGCTCCTACAATGAGCAGTTCTTC
V: TRBV24-1; D: -; size: -; J: TRBJ1-1; CDR3: CATSLGRGEAFF; DNA: TGTGCCACCAGTTTGGGGAGGGGAGAAGCTTTCTTT
V: TRBV19; D: -; size: -; J: TRBJ2-5; CDR3: CASSTPGGGQTQYF; DNA: TGTGCCAGTAGTACTCCAGGGGGAGGTCAGACCCAGTACTTC
V: TRBV7-9; D: TRBD2; size: -; J: TRBJ2-2; CDR3: CASPRGERGGPGELFF; DNA: TGTGCCAGCCCCCGCGGCGAGCGGGGGGGCCCCGGGGAGCTGTTTTTT
V: TRBV28; D: TRBD1; size: -; J: TRBJ1-2; CDR3: CASRSGGTGSYGYTF; DNA: TGTGCCAGCAGGAGTGGGGGGACAGGGTCCTATGGCTACACCTTC
V: TRBV3-1/TRBV3-2; D: -; size: -; J: TRBJ1-5; CDR3: CASSRGGINQPQHF; DNA: TGTGCCAGCAGTCGTGGCGGAATAAATCAGCCCCAGCATTTT
V: TRBV14; D: TRBD1; size: -; J: TRBJ1-2; CDR3: CASSQGTGYGYTF; DNA: TGTGCCAGCAGCCAAGGGACAGGGTATGGCTACACCTTC
V: TRBV28; D: TRBD2; size: -; J: TRBJ2-1; CDR3: CASSLVSGRNEQFF; DNA: TGTGCCAGCAGTTTGGTTAGCGGGAGGAATGAGCAGTTCTTC
V: TRBV30; D: TRBD2; size: -; J: TRBJ2-5; CDR3: CAWRRLAGGQETQYF; DNA: TGTGCCTGGAGACGACTAGCGGGGGGGCAAGAGACCCAGTACTTC
V: TRBV5-4; D: TRBD1; size: -; J: TRBJ1-4; CDR3: CASSPDRGGEKLFF; DNA: TGTGCCAGCAGCCCAGACAGGGGAGGTGAAAAACTGTTTTTT
V: TRBV9; D: TRBD1; size: -; J: TRBJ1-4; CDR3: CASSAGQDNEKLFF; DNA: TGTGCCAGCAGCGCTGGACAGGACAATGAAAAACTGTTTTTT
V: TRBV3-1/TRBV3-2; D: -; size: -; J: TRBJ1-2; CDR3: CASSQDTRAYGYTF; DNA: TGTGCCAGCAGCCAAGATACTCGCGCTTATGGCTACACCTTC
V: TRBV19; D: -; size: -; J: TRBJ2-1; CDR3: CASSLRKDEQFF; DNA: TGTGCCAGTAGCCTGAGGAAGGATGAGCAGTTCTTC
V: TRBV10-1; D: TRBD1; size: -; J: TRBJ2-1; CDR3: CASSESTGADNEQFF; DNA: TGCGCCAGCAGTGAGTCGACAGGGGCGGACAATGAGCAGTTCTTC
V: TRBV4-1; D: -; size: few; J: TRBJ2-3; CDR3: CASKLRAPSTDTQYF; DNA: TGCGCCAGCAAACTTCGTGCTCCTAGCACAGATACGCAGTATTTT
V: TRBV3-1/TRBV3-2; D: -; size: once; J: TRBJ2-3; CDR3: CASSQEEDWGADTQYF; DNA: TGTGCCAGCAGCCAAGAAGAAGACTGGGGGGCAGATACGCAGTATTTT
V: TRBV5-8; D: TRBD1; size: -; J: TRBJ1-2; CDR3: CASSYWTGRNYGYTF; DNA: TGTGCCAGCAGCTACTGGACAGGGAGGAACTATGGCTACACCTTC
V: TRBV3-1/TRBV3-2; D: TRBD2; size: -; J: TRBJ2-1; CDR3: CASSQLARGGARNEQFF; DNA: TGTGCCAGCAGCCAGTTAGCTCGCGGGGGGGCCAGGAATGAGCAGTTCTTC